The present TCR beta chain was sequenced within a study of control samples from healthy donors and cancer patients. V gave up 4 bases and J gave up 5 bases, with 11 bases separating them. This CDR3 comprises 13 residues. Germline loops: CDR1 SEHNR, CDR2 FQNEAQ (reference sequence). Data came from immunoSEQ multiplex PCR; TCRdb stores just in-frame clones and leaves some out. The table shows 150,000 or so clones, with around 90% occurring only once. The material sequenced was blood. The source is a man aged 18 to 30 in good health. The rearrangement joins TRBV7-9 to TRBJ1-1, with TRBD1 as a possible D gene (5 bases). The CDR3 here is CASSWGESTEAFF. The CDR3 DNA follows: TGTGCCAGCAGCTGGGGGGAATCGACTGAAGCTTTCTTT.